This TCR beta chain was captured in a study of identical twins. This clonotype was seen a few times. The germline V gene encodes CDR1 SNHLY and CDR2 FYNNEI. V lost 6 bases, J lost 4 bases, and 7 bases lay in between. CDR3 length: 12 amino acids. TCRdb re-derived calls from the 5' RACE reads in MiXCR, one entry per CDR3 protein. The table includes around 480,000 distinct CDR3 sequences, approximately 15% detected once. These records were also assigned to another study, of yellow fever vaccine responses in identical twins.

The sequenced sample consisted of CD4+ T cells sorted from blood. V and J are TRBV2 and TRBJ1-3; D gene ambiguous. This clonotype was obtained from a woman between 18 and 30 years old in good health. The CDR3 DNA follows: TGTGCCAGCAGGACCGGAGGAAACACCATATATTTT. It yields the protein CASRTGGNTIYF. Full variable domain (outside the CDR3, taken from reference TRBV2 and TRBJ1-3): EPEVTQTPSHQVTQMGQEVILRCVPISNHLYFYWYRQILGQKVEFLVSFYNNEISEKSEIFDDQFSVERPDGSNFTLKIRSTKLEDSAMYFCASRTGGNTIYFGEGSWLTVV.